This TCR beta chain was profiled in a study of radiation and T cells in renal cell carcinoma (dated by TCRdb to the early 2020s). In terms of the full investigation: Samples came from a clinical trial, in which primary renal cell carcinomas received 15 Gy stereotactic body radiation therapy followed by nephrectomy 4 weeks later. TCR beta sequencing covered approximately 50 samples in total, comprising some 25 tumors and roughly 27 peripheral blood samples. A total of 4 million to 5 million unique CDR3 nucleotide sequences, encoding around 2.7 million unique CDR3 amino acid sequences, were found across all 50 or so samples. What the work shows at the level of the full study, not this receptor alone: Because pretreatment tumor biopsies were not available, the study could not determine whether clonotypes were already present within the tumor at baseline. Top tumor clonotypes rose in blood from baseline to 2 weeks post-radiation, then contracted by 4 weeks, suggesting transient expansion of tumor-resident clones. Blood repertoire dynamics were not followed beyond 4 weeks after treatment. Because the trial had a single-armed design, the trial could not examine how radiation dose or scheduling affected the TCR repertoire.

CDR1 and CDR2 are drawn from the germline V gene: SGHTA, FQGTGA. Its CDR3 holds 13 amino acids, cysteine through phenylalanine. This entry keeps only the CDR3 DNA: 39 bases, framed from base 1. The junction shows trimming of 5 bases on V and 4 bases on J, plus 8 bases between the germline ends. This specimen's time point label, per the study, means: blood 2 weeks post-SBRT. The treatment or condition label for this specimen denotes: 15 Gy SBRT to primary tumor, nephrectomy 4 weeks later. To follow tumor-enriched clonotypes, peripheral blood was collected serially from radiation-treated patients at baseline and again at 2 weeks and 4 weeks after SBRT. Renal cell carcinoma with clear cell pathology was present in all patients. Genomic DNA for TCR sequencing was prepared using the QIAamp DNA Blood Mini Kit (Qiagen). Samples were included in the analyses only if all quality control checks were passed.

As regards this clone: There is no known antigen for this receptor. Base qualities are missing; no much larger clone stands one base away.

TCR beta libraries were generated from genomic DNA with the immunoSEQ kit, following the manufacturer's recommendations. To prepare libraries, a first multiplex PCR with proprietary primers was run, followed by a second PCR that added unique barcodes, and a bead cleanup was done after each round. A positive control reaction and a negative control reaction, both provided in the kit, were run with every batch of samples. The final libraries were assessed on an Agilent 4200 TapeStation D1000 ScreenTape, pooled by volume, and quantified by qPCR. Sequencing was performed on an Illumina NextSeq500 with a MidOutput 150-cycle cartridge, and 156 Read1 and 15 Index1 cycles were run with kit custom primers. The pooled library was loaded at approximately 1 pM with a roughly 20% PhiX control spike-in. Concerning the study's data processing: The vendor-processed data were analyzed in R, and a clonotype was defined as all T cells that share the same CDR3 nucleotide sequence. For clone abundance analyses, frequencies were normalized to the 10,000 most abundant clones in each sample. Public T cell clones, which averaged fewer than five per sample, were removed prior to analysis. Tumor-enriched clonotypes and baseline blood-enriched clonotypes were defined as those with an abundance difference of at least 32-fold between compartments. A beta-binomial differential abundance model was used to identify clonotypes that expanded or contracted between blood time points. The Baroni-Urbani and Buser coefficient was used to measure tumor-blood repertoire similarity, and groups were compared with two-tailed Wilcoxon tests in R. Entries here come from immuneACCESS through TCRdb and include only in-frame sequences with V and J called. Some clones fail to appear in such tables; in the studies checked, an unresolved V gene covers under half of the shortfall, and the cause of the remainder is unknown. V, J and clone size derive from that table, while D and trimming were established from the DNA sequence. The sample data list 100,000 to 150,000 clones, and approximately 90% of these were observed just once. The ten biggest clones cover about 5.6% of the sample.

This specimen consisted of blood, obtained from a patient whose treatment included radiotherapy and nephrectomy. The sequence came from a woman between 65 and 79 years old with renal cell carcinoma. The chain links TRBV7-3 with TRBJ2-2; tentative D gene TRBD1, with 6 bases matching. Here is the DNA: TGTGCCAGCAGCCAGGGGTCCACCGGGGAGCTGTTTTTT. The translation is CASSQGSTGELFF.